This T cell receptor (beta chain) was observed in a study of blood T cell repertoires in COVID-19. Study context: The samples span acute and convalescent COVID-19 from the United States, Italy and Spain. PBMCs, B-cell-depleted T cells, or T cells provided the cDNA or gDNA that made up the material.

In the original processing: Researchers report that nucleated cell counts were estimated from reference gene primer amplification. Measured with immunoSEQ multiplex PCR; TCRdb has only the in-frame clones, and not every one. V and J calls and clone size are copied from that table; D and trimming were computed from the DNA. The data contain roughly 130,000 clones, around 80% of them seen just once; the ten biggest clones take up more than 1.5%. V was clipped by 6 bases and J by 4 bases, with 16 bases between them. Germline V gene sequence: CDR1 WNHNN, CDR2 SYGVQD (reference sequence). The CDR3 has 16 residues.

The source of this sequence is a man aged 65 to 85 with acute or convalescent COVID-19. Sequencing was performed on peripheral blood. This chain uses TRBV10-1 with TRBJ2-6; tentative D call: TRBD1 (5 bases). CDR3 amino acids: CASSQDTSGGANVLTF. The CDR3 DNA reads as TGCGCCAGCAGCCAGGACACATCTGGCGGGGCCAACGTCCTGACTTTC.